The sequence of this TCR beta chain was determined in a study of cytomegalovirus exposure and HLA in healthy donors. PCR amplification relied on 60 Vbeta primers (plus 13 Jbeta primers). Clones were sequenced by immunoSEQ multiplex PCR, and TCRdb holds only the in-frame ones, with some missing. There are some 140,000 clones in the sample; about 74% occur only once, and 4% to 4.5% lies in the top ten. Germline CDR1 and CDR2: SNHLY and FYNNEI. This CDR3 has 15 residues. Trimming left V 4 bases short and J 0 bases short, with 13 bases between. Sequences were obtained from PBMCs. The J gene is TRBJ2-7, the V gene TRBV2, with a possible D match to TRBD1 (5 bases). The receptor's source is a woman aged 40 to 50 in good health and CMV-seronegative. Written as DNA, the CDR3 is TGTGCCAGCAGTGTGGGGCACCCGAGCTCCTACGAGCAGTACTTC. This gives the protein CASSVGHPSSYEQYF.